The present entry profiles one T cell receptor (beta chain) with its context. Other DNA sequences within the sample encode an identical CDR3. The V segment lost 5 bases and the J segment 6 bases; nucleotides outside the gene matches: 3. CDR1 and CDR2 (germline): SGHTA, FQGNSA. The length of the CDR3 is 14 residues. The data were obtained in a study of blood T cell repertoires in COVID-19. Whole-study context: Material from acute and convalescent COVID-19 was sourced from the United States, Italy and Spain. Nucleic acid was either cDNA or gDNA, and it came from T cells, B-cell-depleted T cells, or PBMCs.

Original handling: Estimates of nucleated cell counts were drawn from the amplification of reference gene primers. Measured with immunoSEQ multiplex PCR; TCRdb has only the in-frame clones, and not every one. V and J calls plus clone size are reproduced from that table; the DNA served to infer D and trimming. The sample yields about 260,000 clones, over 75% seen once. The chain links TRBV7-2 to TRBJ2-7; 14 bases line up with TRBD2. This receptor was taken from a human donor in a cohort sampled during active COVID-19. Sequencing was done on a sample of peripheral blood. The CDR3 region is CASSPGLAGGEQYF. DNA of the CDR3: TGTGCCAGCAGCCCCGGACTAGCGGGGGGCGAGCAGTACTTC.